The 27 T cell receptor beta chains below all came from one sample that was sequenced in a study of cytomegalovirus exposure and HLA in healthy donors. It was with 60 Vbeta and 13 Jbeta primers that the PCR ran. Sequenced by immunoSEQ multiplex PCR; TCRdb stores in-frame clones only, minus some. The sample lists around 150,000 clones, approximately 84% seen once, with around 2.1% in the top ten. Sequenced material: PBMCs. The receptors derive from a man younger than 35 in good health and CMV-seropositive.

The CDR3 DNA is TGTGCCATCAGTGCCCGGACAGGGGGCGAGTACGAGCAGTACTTC. Its translation: CAISARTGGEYEQYF. The chain carries TRBV10-3 and TRBJ2-7; 11 bases line up with TRBD1. With 4 bases clipped from V and 4 bases from J, the junction kept 6 bases outside the gene matches. The CDR3 sequence is 15 residues long. In germline, CDR1 is ENHRY, CDR2 SYGVKD.

The chain combines TRBV7-9 with TRBJ2-1; TRBD2 aligns across 7 bases. With 4 bases clipped from V and 8 bases from J, the junction kept 20 bases outside the gene matches. Germline V lookup: CDR1 SEHNR, CDR2 FQNEAQ (reference sequence). This CDR3 region has 18 residues. CDR3 coding DNA: TGTGCCAGCAGCTCATCGCGAACTGGGACTACCCCATGGGATGAGCAGTTCTTC. Translating gives CASSSSRTGTTPWDEQFF.

The chain recombines TRBV9 with TRBJ2-1; D perhaps matches TRBD2 (7 bases). The V gene lost 2 bases and the J gene lost 4 bases, with 16 bases spanning the gap. Germline V gene lookup returns CDR1 SGDLS and CDR2 YYNGEE. This CDR3 is 16 amino acids long. The CDR3 DNA is TGTGCCAGCAGCGTGGGGGGGGCGCAGCTATACAATGAGCAGTTCTTC. It specifies CASSVGGAQLYNEQFF.

The chain recombines TRBV5-6 with TRBJ1-2; TRBD1 is a possible D gene (6 bases). Trimming took off 2 bases at V and 2 bases at J, with 10 bases between the two ends. The CDR3 extends over 14 amino acids. CDR1 is SGHDT, CDR2 YYEEEE, per germline. The CDR3 DNA is TGTGCCAGCAGCTTAAGGACAGCCAACTATGGCTACACCTTC. Its translation: CASSLRTANYGYTF.

The chain combines TRBV19 with TRBJ2-1; 9 bases map to TRBD1. This CDR3 comprises 15 residues. The germline gives CDR1 LNHDA, CDR2 SQIVND (reference sequence). After removal of 5 bases from V and 5 bases from J, the junction contained 7 bases not matched to a gene. The CDR3 reads CASSYRDRDHNEQFF. For the CDR3, the DNA is TGTGCCAGTAGTTACCGGGACAGGGACCACAATGAGCAGTTCTTC.

This sequence joins TRBV11-2 and TRBJ2-3, with TRBD2 matching 8 bases. The junction had 10 bases not matched to a gene; V was cut back by 5 bases and J by 3 bases. Per the germline V gene, CDR1 is SGHAT and CDR2 is FQNNGV. CDR3 length equals 16 residues. The CDR3 DNA is TGTGCCAGCAGCCCCCTCGGGGGGGGCCTAACAGATACGCAGTATTTT. This encodes CASSPLGGGLTDTQYF. The full variable domain, completed using reference TRBV11-2 and TRBJ2-3, is EAGVAQSPRYKIIEKRQSVAFWCNPISGHATLYWYQQILGQGPKLLIQFQNNGVVDDSQLPKDRFSAERLKGVDSTLKIQPAKLEDSAVYLCASSPLGGGLTDTQYFGPGTRLTVL.

The chain employs TRBV2 and TRBJ2-7; TRBD1 agrees at 7 bases. Germline CDR1 is SNHLY and CDR2 is FYNNEI. V shed 4 bases and J 3 bases; nucleotides not matched to a gene: 3. The CDR3 length is 13 residues. CDR3 sequence reads: CASSVRTGYEQYF. The CDR3 region has the DNA TGTGCCAGCAGTGTACGGACAGGCTACGAGCAGTACTTC.

This chain connects TRBV7-3 to TRBJ1-1, with 10 positions matching TRBD1. The V gene's germline CDR1 is SGHTA and CDR2 FQGTGA. The junction had 4 bases not matched to a gene; V was cut back by 5 bases and J by 4 bases. The CDR3 covers 14 residues. CDR3 coding DNA: TGTGCCAGCAGCGGACAGGGGGGGGGCACTGAAGCTTTCTTT. It codes for CASSGQGGGTEAFF. Using reference TRBV7-3 and TRBJ1-1 for the parts outside the CDR3, the full variable domain is GAGVSQTPSNKVTEKGKYVELRCDPISGHTALYWYRQSLGQGPEFLIYFQGTGAADDSGLPNDRFFAVRPEGSVSTLKIQRTERGDSAVYLCASSGQGGGTEAFFGQGTRLTVV.

The rearrangement links TRBV27 to TRBJ2-7; 7 bases match TRBD1. V shed 5 bases and J 3 bases; nucleotides not matched to a gene: 10. The CDR3 has 15 residues. CDR1 and CDR2 (germline): MNHEY, SMNVEV (reference sequence). In DNA form, the CDR3 reads TGTGCCAGCAGTCTCACGGACAGGCTTCACTACGAGCAGTACTTC. It translates to CASSLTDRLHYEQYF.

This rearrangement joins TRBV6-1 to TRBJ1-4; TRBD1 aligns across 8 bases. From germline, CDR1 is MNHNS and CDR2 SASEGT. The ends lost 3 bases at V and 2 bases at J; junction bases unmatched: 8. The CDR3 is made up of 17 amino acids. The CDR3: CASSDQGAGMTNEKLFF. The CDR3 DNA is TGTGCCAGCAGTGACCAGGGGGCCGGCATGACTAATGAAAAACTGTTTTTT.

This clone showed up just a few times. The chain couples TRBV11-2 to TRBJ2-5; D possibly corresponds to TRBD2 (6 bases). The J call may be incorrect, as the DNA end agrees better with TRBJ2-7. This CDR3 comprises 14 residues. Germline V gives CDR1 SGHAT, CDR2 FQNNGV. The CDR3 reads CASSLRGISYEQYF. CDR3 DNA sequence: TGTGCCAGCAGCTTGCGGGGAATCTCCTACGAGCAGTACTTC.

The chain recombines TRBV5-1 with TRBJ2-1; 11 bases are a match to TRBD2. The germline V gene encodes CDR1 SGHRS and CDR2 YFSETQ. Trimming took 4 bases from V and 2 from J; bases not matched to a gene: 5. The CDR3 has 16 residues. Here the CDR3 reads CASSLRLAGPYNEQFF. The CDR3 coding sequence is TGCGCCAGCAGCCTCCGACTAGCGGGGCCCTACAATGAGCAGTTCTTC. Based on the CDR3 plus reference TRBV5-1 and TRBJ2-1, the full variable domain is KAGVTQTPRYLIKTRGQQVTLSCSPISGHRSVSWYQQTPGQGLQFLFEYFSETQRNKGNFPGRFSGRQFSNSRSEMNVSTLELGDSALYLCASSLRLAGPYNEQFFGPGTRLTVL.

The rearrangement joins TRBV2 to TRBJ1-1; 8 bases align to TRBD1. J was trimmed by 5 bases and V by 8 bases; bases with no gene match: 10. The CDR3 spans 14 residues. CDR1 is SNHLY and CDR2 is FYNNEI in the germline V gene. The CDR3 spells CASFQDREGTEAFF. In nucleotides, the CDR3 is TGTGCCAGCTTTCAGGACAGGGAGGGAACTGAAGCTTTCTTT.

To note about this clone: This CDR3 is also generated by other DNA sequences in the sample. The V call is TRBV5-1, the J call TRBJ2-2; D is possibly TRBD1 (6 bases). CDR3 length: 15 residues. Germline values: CDR1 SGHRS, CDR2 YFSETQ. Deletions cut 0 bases from V and 6 bases from J, with 12 bases between. For the CDR3, the DNA is TGCGCCAGCAGCTTGGGACAGGTCGGTCCCGGGGAGCTGTTTTTT. Protein: CASSLGQVGPGELFF.

The gene calls are TRBV28 and TRBJ1-2, with D possibly matching TRBD1 (5 bases). The CDR3 has 13 amino acids. Trimming pared 8 bases from V and 3 bases from J, leaving 13 bases between. Per the germline V gene, CDR1 is MDHEN and CDR2 is SYDVKM. Here the CDR3 reads CASSIGQDYGYTF. CDR3 nucleotide sequence: TGTGCCAGCTCTATCGGACAAGACTATGGCTACACCTTC.

This clone appeared a single time. Mismatch with germline at one junction end may stem from a read error. This chain links TRBV7-6 with TRBJ2-6, with 9 bases identical to TRBD2. Looked up from germline, CDR1 is SGHVS and CDR2 is FNYEAQ. CDR3 length: 18 amino acids. The CDR3 DNA reads as TGTGCCAGCAGCACGCGACTAGCGGAACTCTCTGGGGCCAACGGCCTGACTTTC. Translating it yields CASSTRLAELSGANGLTF.

The CDR3 sequence is CSAERGYGYTF. In DNA form, the CDR3 reads TGCAGTGCCGAGCGAGGGTATGGCTACACCTTC. This chain uses TRBV20-1 with TRBJ1-2, with D uncertain. V lost 6 bases, J lost 5 bases, and 10 bases lay in between. This CDR3 comprises 11 residues. Germline V gene data show CDR1 as DFQATT and CDR2 as SNEGSKA (reference sequence).

The rearrangement joins TRBV7-2 to TRBJ1-1, with 11 bases identical to TRBD1. The junction had 4 bases not matched to a gene; V was cut back by 5 bases and J by 5 bases. The V gene's germline CDR1 is SGHTA and CDR2 FQGNSA. The CDR3 runs 14 residues. CDR3 sequence reads: CASSNRDRGTEAFF. CDR3 DNA sequence: TGTGCCAGCAGCAACCGGGACAGGGGGACTGAAGCTTTCTTT.

The chain has TRBV9 and TRBJ2-7, with 9 bases lining up with TRBD1. The CDR3 covers 14 residues. The ends lost 2 bases at V and 5 bases at J; junction bases unmatched: 5. The germline CDR1 and CDR2 sequences are SGDLS and YYNGEE. Here the CDR3 reads CASSVTGTGNEQYF. CDR3 DNA: TGTGCCAGCAGCGTGACCGGGACAGGGAACGAGCAGTACTTC.

CDR3 loop: CASSFAGQGNTGELFF. CDR3 in DNA: TGTGCCAGCAGCTTTGCGGGGCAGGGGAACACCGGGGAGCTGTTTTTT. The chain carries TRBV5-4 and TRBJ2-2; TRBD2 might be the D (6 bases). Germline V lookup: CDR1 SGHNT, CDR2 YYREEE (reference sequence). Trimming took 2 bases from V and 1 from J, leaving 12 bases between them. The CDR3 covers 16 residues.

This clone was detected a few times. The CDR3 DNA reads TGTGCCAGTAGCGGACAGGGGGTCTCTCAGCCCCAGCATTTT. Translating gives CASSGQGVSQPQHF. The rearrangement joins TRBV19 to TRBJ1-5, with 10 nucleotides matching TRBD1. The trim removed 6 bases at V and 6 bases at J, leaving 5 bases unmatched. CDR1 and CDR2 (germline): LNHDA, SQIVND (reference sequence). This CDR3 has 14 residues.

V is TRBV30 and J is TRBJ1-2; 7 nucleotides align to TRBD1. The CDR3 has 13 amino acids. Germline CDR1 is GTSNPN and CDR2 is SVGIG (reference sequence). Losses at the gene ends were 0 bases for V and 7 bases for J; bases not matched to a gene: 5. The CDR3 is CAWSVLGGLGYTF. In DNA form, the CDR3 reads TGTGCCTGGAGTGTATTAGGGGGCCTTGGCTACACCTTC.

The J gene is TRBJ2-7, the V gene TRBV9; D might be TRBD2 (5 bases). Trimming shortened V by 0 bases and J by 1 base, and 8 bases separated the two germline ends. Germline CDR1 SGDLS, CDR2 YYNGEE. This CDR3 comprises 14 residues. The DNA for the CDR3 is TGTGCCAGCAGCGTAGTCGGGGAATCCTACGAGCAGTACTTC. Amino acid sequence: CASSVVGESYEQYF. Complete variable domain (other parts from reference TRBV9 and TRBJ2-7): DSGVTQTPKHLITATGQRVTLRCSPRSGDLSVYWYQQSLDQGLQFLIQYYNGEERAKGNILERFSAQQFPDLHSELNLSSLELGDSALYFCASSVVGESYEQYFGPGTRLTVT.

The chain combines TRBV18 with TRBJ2-5, with 9 bases identical to TRBD1. CDR3 length: 15 residues. Germline lookup yields CDR1 KGHSH and CDR2 LQKENI. V lost 5 bases and J lost 3; bases outside the gene matches: 7. The CDR3 loop is CASSLRTGEKETQYF. The CDR3, as DNA: TGTGCCAGCTCATTACGGACAGGGGAAAAAGAGACCCAGTACTTC.

The genes are TRBV2 and TRBJ2-7, with D unclear. The ends were cut back, 4 bases at V and 2 bases at J, with 6 bases in the middle. The germline V gene encodes CDR1 SNHLY and CDR2 FYNNEI. This CDR3 has 12 residues. In DNA, the CDR3 is TGTGCCAGCAGTGGAGCCGCCTACGAGCAGTACTTC. Its translation is CASSGAAYEQYF.

This clone has a handful of counts. The gene calls are TRBV13 and TRBJ1-4; 7 bases are shared with TRBD1. The V gene end was trimmed by 4 bases and the J gene end by 11 bases; junction bases not matched to a gene: 16. Germline CDR1 and CDR2: PRHDT and FYEKMQ (reference sequence). This CDR3 contains 16 residues. The CDR3 spells CASSSRTGQLNGKLFF. In DNA, the CDR3 is TGTGCCAGCAGCTCGCGGACGGGACAGCTTAATGGGAAACTGTTTTTT.

This sequence joins TRBV2 and TRBJ2-5; TRBD2 matches at 11 bases. The CDR3 is 16 amino acids. Germline V lookup: CDR1 SNHLY, CDR2 FYNNEI. V gave up 1 base and J gave up 5 bases; unmatched junction bases: 6. CDR3 amino acids: CASSEGVSGGGETQYF. CDR3 nucleotide sequence: TGTGCCAGCAGTGAAGGGGTTAGCGGGGGGGGTGAGACCCAGTACTTC.